Following are 13 T cell receptor beta chains from one sample sequenced in a study of CD8 T cells in ankylosing spondylitis. Their target antigens are unknown. Study-level results: For ankylosing spondylitis blood, a TCR beta motif of about eight highly homologous variants appeared characteristic.

TCRdb ran MiXCR on the 5' RACE reads and lists one entry per CDR3 protein. Of 200,000 to 250,000 distinct CDR3 sequences in the sample, 7.3% were seen once. The sequenced sample was blood, either unsorted or a sorted T cell fraction (not recorded which). All receptors derive from a male donor with ankylosing spondylitis.

The chain employs TRBV29-1 and TRBJ2-1, with 7 positions matching TRBD2. CDR3 length: 14 amino acids. Germline V gene data show CDR1 as SQVTM and CDR2 as ANQGSEA. The V gene end was trimmed by 7 bases and the J gene end by 2 bases; junction bases not matched to a gene: 8. This CDR3 is CSAASGSTYNEQFF. In nucleotides, the CDR3 is TGCAGCGCCGCTAGCGGAAGCACCTACAATGAGCAGTTCTTC.

The chain uses TRBV27 and TRBJ1-5; 8 bases match TRBD1. CDR3 length equals 15 residues. V shed 3 bases, J shed 2 bases, and the junction held 3 bases outside the gene matches. The germline V gene has CDR1 MNHEY and CDR2 SMNVEV (reference sequence). CDR3 region: CASSLSGGGNQPQHF. CDR3 bases: TGTGCCAGCAGTTTGTCAGGGGGCGGCAATCAGCCCCAGCATTTT.

This clonotype was observed at least ten times. CDR3 nucleotides: TGCGCCAGCACCAAGGGACGGGAGCCCTACAATGAGCAGTTCTTC. It codes for CASTKGREPYNEQFF. This chain uses TRBV5-1 with TRBJ2-1; TRBD2 might be the D (6 bases). The CDR3 length is 15 residues. Between the trimmed V and J ends, which lost 6 bases and 2 bases, there was a span of 15 bases. Germline CDR1 is SGHRS and CDR2 is YFSETQ.

The V call is TRBV4-3, the J call TRBJ1-1; unclear D gene. Germline CDR1 reads LGHNA; CDR2 reads YSLEER. Trimming left V 2 bases short and J 3 bases short, with 13 bases between. The CDR3 has 15 residues. The CDR3 sequence is CASSQREITYTEAFF. The DNA for the CDR3 is TGCGCCAGCAGCCAAAGAGAAATTACGTACACTGAAGCTTTCTTT.

The chain couples TRBV20-1 to TRBJ2-1; D may be TRBD1 (5 bases). Germline V gene data show CDR1 as DFQATT and CDR2 as SNEGSKA (reference sequence). The CDR3 length is 14 residues. CDR3 bases: TGCTTCTGGGGCCTGGCTCCGGGCTACAATGAGCAGTTCTTC. It specifies CFWGLAPGYNEQFF.

This clonotype has a count of ten or more. The chain is built from TRBV28 and TRBJ2-4, with 7 bases matching TRBD2. The CDR3 covers 16 residues. The germline V gene has CDR1 MDHEN and CDR2 SYDVKM. With 6 bases clipped from V and 3 bases from J, the junction kept 11 bases outside the gene matches. The CDR3 spells CASRSYLGGVKNIQYF. The CDR3 DNA reads as TGTGCCAGCAGGTCCTACCTGGGGGGGGTCAAAAACATTCAGTACTTC.

This clonotype was detected ten times or more. CDR3 DNA: TGCGCCAGCAGCCACACAAAGACGACAGGCTCCTACGAGCAGTACTTC. It codes for CASSHTKTTGSYEQYF. The chain joins TRBV4-1 to TRBJ2-7; D is possibly TRBD1 (6 bases). Germline-derived CDR1 and CDR2 are MGHRA and YSYEKL. The V gene lost 3 bases and the J gene lost 0 bases, with 15 bases spanning the gap. This CDR3 has 16 amino acids.

The table lists this clonotype with many counts. The V and J genes are TRBV6-2 or TRBV6-3 and TRBJ2-1; a possible D gene is TRBD2 (5 bases). This CDR3 spans 13 amino acids. Trimming removed 7 bases at V and 2 bases at J, with 9 bases between. Per the germline V gene, CDR1 is MNHEY and CDR2 is SVGEGT. CDR3 loop: CASTLRAYNEQFF. CDR3 nucleotides: TGTGCCAGCACCCTGCGGGCCTACAATGAGCAGTTCTTC.

J is TRBJ2-7 and V is TRBV11-2; the match to TRBD1 covers 12 bases. V lost 1 base to trimming and J lost 7 bases; unmatched junction nucleotides: 5. Germline CDR1 is SGHAT and CDR2 is FQNNGV. The CDR3 runs 15 residues. CDR3: CASSLVRDRGREQYF. The CDR3, as DNA: TGTGCCAGCAGCTTAGTTCGGGACAGGGGGCGAGAGCAGTACTTC.

In this sample, this clonotype turned up many times. The CDR3 sequence is CSAGEGAEGYTF. The CDR3 DNA reads TGCAGCGCTGGAGAGGGGGCGGAAGGCTACACCTTC. V usage is TRBV29-1 and J usage is TRBJ1-2; TRBD1 matches 7 bases. The V gene's germline CDR1 is SQVTM and CDR2 ANQGSEA. Unmatched junction bases numbered 10, after V lost 7 bases and J lost 8 bases. This CDR3 has 12 amino acids.

This clonotype showed up many times. The rearrangement joins TRBV25-1 to TRBJ1-2; D is undetermined. CDR3 length equals 13 residues. Trimming removed 5 bases at V and 5 bases at J, with 12 bases between. The germline gives CDR1 MGHDK, CDR2 SYGVNS. CDR3 DNA: TGTGCCAGCAGTTTTCAGTTGGATTATGGCTACACCTTC. Amino acids: CASSFQLDYGYTF.

This clonotype was found a few times. This chain links TRBV19 with TRBJ2-7, with D perhaps matching TRBD1 (5 bases). CDR1 is LNHDA, CDR2 SQIVND, per germline (reference sequence). This CDR3 region has 14 residues. Trimming left V 5 bases short and J 1 base short, with 12 bases between. CDR3 DNA: TGTGCCAGTAGTGAGACAGCCGGATCCTACGAGCAGTACTTC. Its translation: CASSETAGSYEQYF.

The chain combines TRBV15 with TRBJ2-7; D gene ambiguous. This CDR3 spans 11 amino acids. V shed 5 bases and J shed 4 bases, with 6 bases lying between them. The germline gives CDR1 LNHNV, CDR2 YYDKDF (reference sequence). Written as DNA, the CDR3 is TGTGCCACCAGCCTCGGGTACGAGCAGTACTTC. Translation: CATSLGYEQYF. The full variable domain, in which reference TRBV15 and TRBJ2-7 provide the parts outside the CDR3, is DAMVIQNPRYQVTQFGKPVTLSCSQTLNHNVMYWYQQKSSQAPKLLFHYYDKDFNNEADTPDNFQSRRPNTSFCFLDIRSPGLGDTAMYLCATSLGYEQYFGPGTRLTVT.